The 14 T cell receptor beta chains reported below all come from one sample, sequenced in a study of response to subunit inactivated influenza vaccine. TCRdb called the RT-PCR reads again in MiXCR, with one record for every CDR3 protein. The sample includes 800,000 or so distinct CDR3 sequences, 21% of them seen just once. Specimen: PBMCs from blood, collected around 5 days after vaccination. The receptors were sampled from a man in his fifties who received an inactivated influenza vaccine.

The J gene is TRBJ2-5, the V gene TRBV6-5; D is possibly TRBD1 or TRBD2 (5 bases each). There are 16 residues in the CDR3. The germline CDR1 and CDR2 sequences are MNHEY and SVGAGI. The germline V and J ends were trimmed by 0 bases and 1 base, with 12 bases remaining between them. CDR3 DNA sequence: TGTGCCAGCAGTTACTCGGGGGTAGAGGGCCAAGAGACCCAGTACTTC. Protein sequence: CASSYSGVEGQETQYF.

CDR3 loop: CASSYGGGGRNYNEQFF. Written as DNA, the CDR3 is TGTGCCAGCAGTTACGGTGGGGGCGGGAGGAATTACAATGAGCAGTTCTTC. The chain links TRBV6-5 to TRBJ2-1; 8 bases fit TRBD2. Germline V CDR1 and CDR2: MNHEY, SVGAGI. Trimming took 2 bases from V and 4 from J; bases not matched to a gene: 10. This CDR3 has 17 amino acids.

The rearrangement links TRBV12-3 or TRBV12-4 to TRBJ1-5, with 7 bases that match TRBD1. This CDR3 is built from 18 residues. Trimming cost V 0 bases and J 0 bases; bases outside gene matches: 8. The CDR3 loop is CASSLAGRGLYSNQPQHF. DNA of the CDR3: TGTGCCAGCAGTTTAGCGGGGAGGGGGCTTTATAGCAATCAGCCCCAGCATTTT.

There are many counts of this clonotype. CDR3 coding DNA: TGCAGTGCTAGGGGGAGTAGCGTCGGAATAGATACGCAGTATTTT. Translated, it gives CSARGSSVGIDTQYF. The chain combines TRBV20-1 with TRBJ2-3; TRBD2 is a possible D gene (5 bases). The ends were cut back, 3 bases at V and 5 bases at J, with 18 bases in the middle. This CDR3 region has 15 residues. The germline gives CDR1 DFQATT, CDR2 SNEGSKA (reference sequence).

This clonotype appeared many times. The J gene is TRBJ2-7, the V gene TRBV19; 10 nucleotides align to TRBD1. CDR1 LNHDA and CDR2 SQIVND come from the germline V gene (reference sequence). Trimming cost V 2 bases and J 6 bases; bases outside gene matches: 4. This CDR3 region has 14 residues. CDR3 amino acids: CASSISGQGSEQYF. The CDR3 nucleotides are TGTGCCAGTAGTATATCGGGACAGGGGAGCGAGCAGTACTTC.

The CDR3 spells CASQLGVSYEQYF. For the CDR3, the DNA is TGTGCCAGCCAGCTGGGGGTATCCTACGAGCAGTACTTC. This rearrangement joins TRBV12-3 or TRBV12-4 to TRBJ2-7; D tentatively fits TRBD1 or TRBD2 (5 bases each). This CDR3 region has 13 residues. With 8 bases removed from V and 1 base from J, the gap between germline ends came to 12 bases.

This clonotype was seen a handful of times. The V call is TRBV6-6, the J call TRBJ2-1; 12 nucleotides align to TRBD2. The length of the CDR3 is 13 residues. J lost 13 bases, V lost 2 bases, and 3 bases had no gene match. The germline V gene encodes CDR1 MNHNY and CDR2 SVGAGI (reference sequence). CDR3 loop: CASSYGLAGLQFF. CDR3 bases: TGTGCCAGCAGTTACGGACTAGCGGGACTTCAGTTCTTC.

This clonotype was counted ten times or more. The gene calls are TRBV7-9 and TRBJ2-5; D is unresolved. The CDR3 has 15 amino acids. Trimming removed 2 bases from V and 5 bases from J, with 15 bases in between. Germline CDR1 SEHNR, CDR2 FQNEAQ (reference sequence). DNA of the CDR3: TGTGCCAGCAGCTTAAGTTTTCCGGTGTGGGAGACCCAGTACTTC. This gives the protein CASSLSFPVWETQYF.

Comments on this clonotype: One end of the junction does not line up with germline, which may come from a read error. The rearrangement joins TRBV2 to TRBJ2-7; D is possibly TRBD1 or TRBD2 (5 bases each). Germline loops: CDR1 SNHLY, CDR2 FYNNEI. This CDR3 comprises 15 residues. The CDR3 protein is CASTPLAGTSHEQYF. The CDR3 coding sequence is TGTGCCAGCACTCCTCTGGCAGGGACCTCCCACGAGCAGTACTTC. Variable domain in full (rest from reference TRBV2 and TRBJ2-7): EPEVTQTPSHQVTQMGQEVILRCVPISNHLYFYWYRQILGQKVEFLVSFYNNEISEKSEIFDDQFSVERPDGSNFTLKIRSTKLEDSAMYFCASTPLAGTSHEQYFGPGTRLTVT.

This clonotype was detected only once. A read error may account for a junction end that differs from germline. The chain employs TRBV20-1 and TRBJ1-1; D not resolved. This CDR3 spans 8 amino acids. Germline values: CDR1 DFQATT, CDR2 SNEGSKA (reference sequence). The CDR3 here is CSALGRLF. CDR3 bases: TGCAGTGCCCTTGGACGTCTCTTT.

This clonotype turned up a few times. The J gene is TRBJ1-1, the V gene TRBV10-3; D is perhaps TRBD1 (6 bases). The V gene's germline CDR1 is ENHRY and CDR2 SYGVKD. V was pared by 6 bases and J by 3 bases, with 11 bases between. This CDR3 is 13 amino acids long. In DNA form, the CDR3 reads TGTGCCATCAGGGGGGGCGTCGACACTGAAGCTTTCTTT. It codes for CAIRGGVDTEAFF.

This clonotype appeared a few times. This sequence joins TRBV5-1 and TRBJ2-7; no reliable D call. Germline V gene sequence: CDR1 SGHRS, CDR2 YFSETQ. The V and J ends lost 1 base and 2 bases respectively, with 16 bases between them. This CDR3 is 16 amino acids long. The CDR3 DNA is TGCGCCAGCAGCTTGAGCTGGACCGCAGCAACCTACGAGCAGTACTTC. Its translation: CASSLSWTAATYEQYF.

This clonotype was recorded at least ten times. The CDR3 is CASSGGTAFQETQYF. DNA of the CDR3: TGCGCCAGCAGCGGTGGGACAGCTTTCCAAGAGACCCAGTACTTC. The V call is TRBV5-1, the J call TRBJ2-5; TRBD1 matches 7 bases. The junction had 7 bases not matched to a gene; V was cut back by 4 bases and J by 1 base. CDR3 length: 15 residues. Germline loops: CDR1 SGHRS, CDR2 YFSETQ.

The rearrangement links TRBV29-1 to TRBJ1-5; maybe TRBD1 (5 bases). Germline V lookup: CDR1 SQVTM, CDR2 ANQGSEA. Trimming removed 1 base at V and 2 bases at J, with 6 bases between. CDR3 size: 13 residues. CDR3 coding DNA: TGCAGCGTTGAAGTAGGGGGCAATCAGCCCCAGCATTTT. It specifies CSVEVGGNQPQHF.